This TCR beta chain is from a study of Ad26.COV2.S vaccination and SARS-CoV-2 variants. Study background: This donor came from the COV1001 trial of Ad26.COV2.S. The study's findings and limits: Similar non-spike TCR breadth was seen in vaccine and placebo recipients. Substantial post-vaccination breadth of spike-specific CD8+ and CD4+ T cell responses was reported.

As regards this clone: Its antigen is undetermined.

The treatment was: roughly 20 received Ad26.COV2.S at low or high dose, single or two shots; 5 received placebo; per-sample allocation not given. The study sampled participants on day 63 after the first vaccine or placebo injection. Produced via immunoSEQ multiplex PCR; TCRdb's table is partial and in-frame only. The sample consists of 440,000 or so clones, 80% to 90% of them appearing once. The CDR3 contains 14 residues. V shed 1 base and J shed 6 bases, with 13 bases lying between them. Germline V lookup: CDR1 MNHEY, CDR2 SMNVEV (reference sequence). The rearrangement joins TRBV27 to TRBJ2-7; D could derive from TRBD1 or TRBD2 (7 bases each). The material was peripheral blood, obtained in a trial of Ad26.COV2.S vaccine versus placebo. The receptor was derived from a person between 18 and 59 years old who received the Ad26.COV2.S COVID-19 vaccine or a placebo. The CDR3 is CASSLWEGAGEQYF. The CDR3 DNA follows: TGTGCCAGCAGTTTATGGGAGGGGGCAGGCGAGCAGTACTTC.